A selection of T cell receptor beta chains follows, all from one sample in a study of T cell responses to AZD1222 COVID-19 vaccine. TCRdb's copy holds only in-frame clones and misses some; the assay was immunoSEQ multiplex PCR. The data contain around 100,000 clones, roughly 87% of them singletons. Sample: peripheral blood, taken on day 0 of AZD1222 vaccination. The origin of the receptors is an adult in good health. Each CDR3 is given with its conserved first and last residue. The D gene is left open where the match is weak. Rows give clone size only sometimes, using once, few, many, or a class for an expanded clone.

len,abundance,v_gene,d_gene,j_gene,CDR3aa,CDR3nt
17,NA,TRBV25-1,NA,TRBJ1-5,CASSEGTQIDGNQPQHF,TGTGCCAGCAGTGAGGGGACTCAAATCGACGGCAATCAGCCCCAGCATTTT
18,NA,TRBV5-1,NA,TRBJ2-6,CASSLGGTSTSGANVLTF,TGCGCCAGCAGCTTGGGCGGGACTTCTACCTCTGGGGCCAACGTCCTGACTTTC
12,NA,TRBV7-8,NA,TRBJ1-2,CASSTGIYGYTF,TGTGCCAGCAGTACAGGGATCTATGGCTACACCTTC
13,NA,TRBV12-3/TRBV12-4,NA,TRBJ1-6,CASSPWDNSPLHF,TGTGCCAGCAGTCCATGGGATAATTCACCCCTCCACTTT
16,once,TRBV5-1,NA,TRBJ2-1,CASSFRAQSSYNEQFF,TGTGCCAGCAGCTTTCGGGCGCAGAGCTCCTACAATGAGCAGTTCTTC
15,NA,TRBV19,NA,TRBJ2-3,CASSKHRPGADTQYF,TGTGCCAGTAGTAAACACAGACCGGGAGCAGATACGCAGTATTTT
13,NA,TRBV19,NA,TRBJ1-5,CASSSVSNQPQHF,TGTGCCAGTAGTAGTGTGAGCAATCAGCCCCAGCATTTT
12,NA,TRBV11-3,NA,TRBJ2-5,CASSRGAETQYF,TGTGCCAGCAGCCGGGGGGCGGAGACCCAGTACTTC
15,NA,TRBV9,NA,TRBJ1-5,CASSAGTVGNQPQHF,TGTGCCAGCAGCGCTGGGACCGTGGGCAATCAGCCCCAGCATTTT
13,NA,TRBV27,NA,TRBJ1-1,CASSLGGLKEAFF,TGTGCCAGCAGTTTAGGAGGTTTGAAGGAAGCTTTCTTT
15,NA,TRBV25-1,NA,TRBJ1-1,CASSDPRASNTEAFF,TGTGCCAGCAGTGACCCCAGGGCCTCGAACACTGAAGCTTTCTTT
15,NA,TRBV7-2,TRBD2,TRBJ2-1,CASSLGTSGINEQFF,TGTGCCAGCAGCTTAGGGACTAGCGGGATAAATGAGCAGTTCTTC
16,NA,TRBV19,NA,TRBJ2-2,CASRPLGGIGTGELFF,TGTGCCAGTAGGCCCCTTGGGGGAATAGGGACCGGGGAGCTGTTTTTT
11,NA,TRBV10-3,NA,TRBJ1-1,CAIRGGTEAFF,TGTGCCATCAGGGGGGGCACTGAAGCTTTCTTT
15,few,TRBV11-2,TRBD2,TRBJ2-3,CASSLEGAGADTQYF,TGTGCCAGCAGCTTAGAGGGCGCGGGAGCAGATACGCAGTATTTT
13,NA,TRBV19,TRBD1,TRBJ2-7,CATAPGQVYEQYF,TGTGCCACGGCACCGGGACAGGTCTACGAGCAGTACTTC
15,NA,TRBV4-2,TRBD1,TRBJ2-2,CASSQGYRGAGELFF,TGTGCCAGCAGCCAAGGGTACAGGGGGGCCGGGGAGCTGTTTTTT
13,NA,TRBV7-3,NA,TRBJ1-1,CASSSGGLTEAFF,TGTGCCAGCAGCTCGGGGGGTCTCACTGAAGCTTTCTTT
15,NA,TRBV6-4,TRBD2,TRBJ2-3,CASRISGGLTDTQYF,TGTGCCAGCAGGATTAGCGGGGGGCTCACAGATACGCAGTATTTT
15,once,TRBV5-6,NA,TRBJ2-1,CASSLGPSPYNEQFF,TGTGCCAGCAGCTTGGGGCCGTCCCCCTACAATGAGCAGTTCTTC
16,NA,TRBV7-7,TRBD2,TRBJ2-5,CASSLSGLAGEETQYF,TGTGCTAGCAGCTTGAGTGGACTAGCGGGAGAAGAGACCCAGTACTTC
15,NA,TRBV7-8,NA,TRBJ1-1,CASSSRTGGNTEAFF,TGTGCCAGCAGCTCCCGGACTGGGGGGAACACTGAAGCTTTCTTT
13,NA,TRBV7-3,TRBD1,TRBJ1-1,CASSAGTATEAFF,TGTGCCAGCAGCGCCGGGACAGCCACTGAAGCTTTCTTT
15,NA,TRBV6-6,NA,TRBJ1-6,CASSPDYGYNSPLHF,TGTGCCAGCAGTCCCGACTACGGCTATAATTCACCCCTCCACTTT
16,NA,TRBV11-2,NA,TRBJ2-6,CASSTPRTAGANVLTF,TGTGCCAGCAGCACCCCACGGACAGCTGGGGCCAACGTCCTGACTTTC
14,NA,TRBV18,NA,TRBJ1-5,CASSPMGPNQPQHF,TGTGCCAGCTCACCGATGGGGCCCAATCAGCCCCAGCATTTT
13,NA,TRBV18,TRBD1,TRBJ1-4,CASSSGQDEKLFF,TGTGCCAGCTCCTCCGGACAGGATGAAAAACTGTTTTTT
12,NA,TRBV5-8,NA,TRBJ1-5,CASSFRGQPQHF,TGTGCCAGCAGCTTTCGGGGACAGCCCCAGCATTTT
15,NA,TRBV7-2,TRBD2,TRBJ2-2,CASSLERGGTGELFF,TGTGCCAGCAGCCTGGAGCGGGGCGGGACCGGGGAGCTGTTTTTT
15,NA,TRBV7-8,TRBD1,TRBJ1-1,CASSKGQGANTEAFF,TGTGCCAGCAGCAAGGGCCAGGGGGCGAACACTGAAGCTTTCTTT
13,NA,TRBV11-1,NA,TRBJ2-5,CASSLDRFSTQYF,TGTGCCAGCAGCTTAGACAGGTTCTCGACCCAGTACTTC
18,NA,TRBV27,TRBD2,TRBJ2-1,CASSLFSSGRTPGDEQFF,TGTGCCAGCAGTTTATTCTCTAGCGGGAGGACCCCAGGGGATGAGCAGTTCTTC
15,NA,TRBV7-9,TRBD1,TRBJ1-5,CASSSGQGNNQPQHF,TGTGCCAGCAGCTCGGGACAGGGCAACAATCAGCCCCAGCATTTT
19,NA,TRBV6-2/TRBV6-3,TRBD1,TRBJ1-5,CASSVNRDRGDYSNQPQHF,TGTGCCAGCAGCGTCAATCGGGACAGGGGGGACTATAGCAATCAGCCCCAGCATTTT
15,NA,TRBV2,NA,TRBJ2-2,CASRFLQGGYGELFF,TGTGCCAGCAGGTTCCTTCAAGGGGGATACGGGGAGCTGTTTTTT
12,NA,TRBV7-9,NA,TRBJ1-1,CASSFKNTEAFF,TGTGCCAGCAGCTTTAAGAACACTGAAGCTTTCTTT
14,once,TRBV27,NA,TRBJ1-5,CASSLGGSNQPQHF,TGTGCCAGCTCCCTCGGGGGTAGCAATCAGCCCCAGCATTTT
13,NA,TRBV7-9,TRBD2,TRBJ2-4,CASSQLAGNIQYF,TGTGCCAGCAGCCAACTAGCGGGAAACATTCAGTACTTC
14,NA,TRBV9,TRBD2,TRBJ2-3,CASGSGGGVDTQYF,TGTGCCAGCGGGAGCGGGGGGGGCGTGGATACGCAGTATTTT
16,once,TRBV3-1/TRBV3-2,NA,TRBJ1-1,CASSNHREVRATEAFF,TGTGCCAGCAGCAACCACAGGGAGGTGAGGGCGACTGAAGCTTTCTTT
17,few,TRBV14,NA,TRBJ2-2,CASSQDAGAARTGELFF,TGTGCCAGCAGCCAAGACGCGGGGGCTGCGCGCACCGGGGAGCTGTTTTTT
13,NA,TRBV30,NA,TRBJ1-2,CASETLGNYGYTF,TGTGCCTCCGAGACACTGGGGAACTATGGCTACACCTTC
11,NA,TRBV29-1,NA,TRBJ2-3,CSVPAGDTQYF,TGCAGCGTCCCTGCGGGGGATACGCAGTATTTT
15,NA,TRBV6-2/TRBV6-3,TRBD1,TRBJ1-5,CASSKGAGGNQPQHF,TGTGCCAGCAGTAAGGGGGCGGGGGGCAATCAGCCCCAGCATTTT
15,NA,TRBV2,NA,TRBJ1-2,CASSELVSGQGGYTF,TGTGCCAGCAGTGAATTAGTGTCAGGCCAAGGGGGCTACACCTTC
14,NA,TRBV5-5,NA,TRBJ1-1,CASSLRGLNTEAFF,TGTGCCAGCAGCTTGCGGGGTCTGAACACTGAAGCTTTCTTT
13,NA,TRBV19,NA,TRBJ1-2,CASMDWGDSGYTF,TGTGCCAGTATGGACTGGGGGGACTCTGGCTACACCTTC
12,NA,TRBV5-6,TRBD1,TRBJ2-7,CASSPGAGGWYF,TGTGCCAGCAGCCCCGGGGCAGGGGGCTGGTACTTC
11,once,TRBV29-1,NA,TRBJ1-2,CSVLFRGGYTF,TGCAGCGTCCTGTTTCGCGGGGGCTACACCTTC
14,NA,TRBV2,TRBD2,TRBJ2-1,CAGKGREAHNEQFF,TGTGCCGGCAAGGGGCGGGAGGCCCACAATGAGCAGTTCTTC
15,NA,TRBV5-1,NA,TRBJ1-4,CASSLVQGPNEKLFF,TGTGCCAGCAGCTTGGTACAGGGTCCTAATGAAAAACTGTTTTTT
17,few,TRBV5-1,TRBD2,TRBJ2-2,CASSWTSGGADTGELFF,TGCGCCAGCAGCTGGACTAGCGGGGGGGCCGACACCGGGGAGCTGTTTTTT
16,NA,TRBV19,TRBD1,TRBJ2-5,CASSIAKTGPQETQYF,TGTGCCAGTAGTATAGCAAAGACAGGGCCCCAAGAGACCCAGTACTTC
14,NA,TRBV11-1,TRBD1,TRBJ2-2,CASSPGQGTGELFF,TGTGCCAGCAGCCCGGGACAGGGGACCGGGGAGCTGTTTTTT
15,NA,TRBV5-4,NA,TRBJ2-1,CASSLDRTQYNEQFF,TGTGCCAGCAGCCTCGACAGGACTCAGTACAATGAGCAGTTCTTC